Below are 18 T cell receptor beta chains sequenced from a single sample in a study of CD8 T cells in Susac syndrome. Roughly 0.45 to 1 ug RNA was reverse transcribed with random hexamers. TCRdb independently ran MiXCR on the immunoSEQ multiplex PCR reads; one entry per CDR3 protein. This table has around 150,000 distinct CDR3 sequences, approximately 94% appearing once. The sequencing input was CD4+ T cells from PBMCs. The receptors originated from a human donor with multiple sclerosis.

The V gene is TRBV7-6, the J gene TRBJ1-3, with D maybe TRBD1 (5 bases). This CDR3 is 15 amino acids long. V shed 7 bases and J shed 3 bases, with 16 bases lying between them. CDR1 is SGHVS and CDR2 is FNYEAQ in the germline V gene. The CDR3 DNA follows: TGTGCCAGCACCAGCTACCCAGGGAGTGGAAACACCATATATTTT. The encoded protein is CASTSYPGSGNTIYF.

The CDR3 bases are TGTGCCAGCACCCTAGAATGTCACGAGCAGTACTTC. Translated: CASTLECHEQYF. J is TRBJ2-7 and V is TRBV25-1; D uncertain. The CDR3 consists of 12 residues. The germline CDR1 and CDR2 sequences are MGHDK and SYGVNS. Trimming stripped 7 bases from V and 5 bases from J, with 12 bases between.

The V gene is TRBV7-9, the J gene TRBJ2-1; TRBD1 matches 8 bases. The CDR3 length is 16 residues. With 3 bases clipped from V and 1 base from J, the junction kept 5 bases outside the gene matches. Germline assignment: CDR1 SEHNR and CDR2 FQNEAQ (reference sequence). The DNA for the CDR3 is TGTGCCAGCAGCTTTCGGGGACAGGAGTCCTACAATGAGCAGTTCTTC. It specifies CASSFRGQESYNEQFF.

The chain couples TRBV7-9 to TRBJ2-3, with unresolved D. V lost 2 bases and J 1 base, leaving 10 bases between the germline ends. The CDR3 consists of 15 residues. Per the germline V gene, CDR1 is SEHNR and CDR2 is FQNEAQ (reference sequence). The CDR3 sequence is CASSLNSLRTDTQYF. DNA of the CDR3: TGTGCCAGCAGCTTAAACTCGCTGCGCACAGATACGCAGTATTTT.

V and J are TRBV5-1 and TRBJ2-2; possibly TRBD2 for D (5 bases). From germline, CDR1 is SGHRS and CDR2 YFSETQ. V dropped 0 bases and J dropped 7 bases, with 7 bases sitting between them. This CDR3 region has 13 residues. DNA for the CDR3: TGCGCCAGCAGCTTGGCAGAGGGCGGGGAGCTGTTTTTT. Protein: CASSLAEGGELFF. Full variable domain (remainder filled in from reference TRBV5-1 and TRBJ2-2): KAGVTQTPRYLIKTRGQQVTLSCSPISGHRSVSWYQQTPGQGLQFLFEYFSETQRNKGNFPGRFSGRQFSNSRSEMNVSTLELGDSALYLCASSLAEGGELFFGEGSRLTVL.

In nucleotides, the CDR3 is TGCGCCAGCAGCTTGCTCGGCGGGACACTCTCCGAGCAGTACTTC. Encoded protein: CASSLLGGTLSEQYF. V is TRBV5-1 and J is TRBJ2-7, with D perhaps given as TRBD1 or TRBD2 (6 bases each). CDR1 SGHRS and CDR2 YFSETQ come from the germline V gene. The CDR3 length is 15 residues. With 1 base removed from V and 6 bases from J, the gap between germline ends came to 17 bases.

This chain joins TRBV27 and TRBJ2-3; the D is unclear. CDR1 and CDR2 (germline): MNHEY, SMNVEV (reference sequence). The CDR3 is 13 residues long. The V and J ends lost 1 base and 1 base respectively, with 3 bases between them. The CDR3 DNA reads TGTGCCAGCAGTTTATTTGGCACAGATACGCAGTATTTT. Residues: CASSLFGTDTQYF.

The chain joins TRBV20-1 to TRBJ2-1, with D tentatively TRBD1 (6 bases). This CDR3 has 13 residues. Germline loops: CDR1 DFQATT, CDR2 SNEGSKA (reference sequence). Trimming left V 5 bases short and J 6 bases short, with 14 bases between. The CDR3 sequence is CSAATGILNEQFF. CDR3 nucleotide sequence: TGCAGTGCTGCTACAGGGATACTCAATGAGCAGTTCTTC.

This clonotype was found once. The CDR3 nucleotides are TGTGCCAGCAGTGGGGAAGGATTCTACGGCTACACCTTC. This translates into CASSGEGFYGYTF. This sequence joins TRBV2 and TRBJ1-2; D call uncertain. Trimming left V 4 bases short and J 8 bases short, with 14 bases between. CDR1 SNHLY and CDR2 FYNNEI come from the germline V gene. This CDR3 has 13 residues.

The genes are TRBV19 and TRBJ2-7; 9 bases are shared with TRBD2. The CDR3 consists of 14 residues. V lost 3 bases to trimming and J lost 7 bases; unmatched junction nucleotides: 7. CDR1 and CDR2 (germline): LNHDA, SQIVND (reference sequence). The DNA of the CDR3 is TGTGCCAGTAGTATGCGAGTCGCGGGAGGGGAGCAGTACTTC. This translates into CASSMRVAGGEQYF.

This clonotype appeared a single time. The gene calls are TRBV29-1 and TRBJ2-1; 9 bases fit TRBD1. This CDR3 is built from 11 residues. CDR1 and CDR2 (germline): SQVTM, ANQGSEA. J was trimmed by 9 bases and V by 8 bases; bases with no gene match: 5. CDR3 amino acids: CSTQGAGEQFF. CDR3 in DNA: TGCAGCACACAGGGGGCGGGTGAGCAGTTCTTC.

The V call is TRBV3-1, the J call TRBJ1-2, with D perhaps TRBD1 (6 bases). This CDR3 has 14 residues. Trimming pared 1 base from V and 6 bases from J, leaving 12 bases between. CDR1 and CDR2 (germline): LGHDT, YNNKEL (reference sequence). The CDR3 DNA reads TGTGCCAGCAGCCAAGTCGGGGGGCGGAATGGCTACACCTTC. Amino acids: CASSQVGGRNGYTF.

This sequence joins TRBV20-1 and TRBJ2-3, with D perhaps being TRBD1 or TRBD2 (5 bases each). The V and J ends lost 6 bases and 0 bases respectively, with 13 bases between them. This CDR3 contains 14 residues. The germline CDR1 and CDR2 sequences are DFQATT and SNEGSKA (reference sequence). The CDR3: CSASGRISTDTQYF. The CDR3 DNA reads TGCAGTGCCTCGGGACGGATAAGCACAGATACGCAGTATTTT.

This chain connects TRBV29-1 to TRBJ1-1; tentatively, D is TRBD1 (5 bases). V lost 6 bases to trimming and J lost 6 bases, with 17 bases between them. CDR3 length: 13 residues. Germline loops: CDR1 SQVTM, CDR2 ANQGSEA. CDR3 residues: CSVSPPGLPEAFF. CDR3 sequence (DNA): TGCAGCGTCTCCCCCCCGGGGCTACCTGAAGCTTTCTTT.

The chain couples TRBV5-4 to TRBJ1-2; unclear D gene. V was pared by 2 bases and J by 8 bases, with 10 bases between. CDR1 SGHNT and CDR2 YYREEE come from the germline V gene (reference sequence). The CDR3 totals 12 residues. DNA for the CDR3: TGTGCCAGCAGCTTCATGGATGGGGGCTACACCTTC. Amino acid sequence: CASSFMDGGYTF.

The genes are TRBV30 and TRBJ2-1, with 7 bases that match TRBD1. The CDR3 runs 12 residues. Per the germline V gene, CDR1 is GTSNPN and CDR2 is SVGIG (reference sequence). Unmatched junction bases numbered 3, after V lost 5 bases and J lost 5 bases. The CDR3 coding sequence is TGTGCCTGGGGGGACAGAAACAATGAGCAGTTCTTC. As protein: CAWGDRNNEQFF.

The chain carries TRBV4-1 and TRBJ1-2; a weak D match, TRBD1 (5 bases). Trimming shortened V by 0 bases and J by 7 bases, and 6 bases separated the two germline ends. The CDR3 length is 12 residues. The germline V gene has CDR1 MGHRA and CDR2 YSYEKL. CDR3 region: CASSQDGGGYTF. CDR3 nucleotide sequence: TGCGCCAGCAGCCAAGATGGGGGTGGCTACACCTTC.

CDR3 protein: CASSQNYGANTGELFF. CDR3 bases: TGTGCCAGCAGCCAAAACTATGGGGCGAACACCGGGGAGCTGTTTTTT. The chain combines TRBV7-2 with TRBJ2-2; D ambiguous. The V and J ends lost 5 bases and 0 bases respectively, with 13 bases between them. Looked up from germline, CDR1 is SGHTA and CDR2 is FQGNSA. CDR3 length: 16 residues.